This record covers a single T cell receptor (beta chain). This entry belongs to a study of cytomegalovirus exposure and HLA in healthy donors. Turning to the study itself: Ancestry clustering placed more than 65% of around 400 genotyped donors in the Caucasian-associated cluster.

Per the germline V gene, CDR1 is MNHNS and CDR2 is SASEGT. V was shortened by 10 bases and J by 7 bases, with 13 bases between the two germline ends. The CDR3 sequence is 11 residues long. The PCR was carried out with 60 Vbeta primers and 13 Jbeta primers. Here immunoSEQ multiplex PCR was the method, and the copy in TCRdb shows in-frame clones only, minus some. The listing records under 150,000 clones. The sample taken for sequencing was PBMCs. The TCR originated in a woman in her forties in good health and CMV-seronegative. V gene TRBV6-1 combines with J gene TRBJ1-1, with a tentative D call TRBD1 (6 bases). CDR3 DNA sequence: TGTGCCACCCTACAGGGTTATGAAGCTTTCTTT. This gives the protein CATLQGYEAFF.